This T cell receptor beta chain is from a study of cytomegalovirus exposure and HLA in healthy donors. General observations from the study: Generally TCR sequences proved uncommon, though certain public TCRs appeared in numerous donors. A list of around 160 TCR beta chains associated with cytomegalovirus was given. With DRB1 most and HLA-C fewest, TCR association rates differed between HLA loci in a later analysis.

The V end was cut by 0 bases, the J end by 10 bases, with 15 bases between. The CDR3 is made up of 14 amino acids. Germline CDR1 reads MGHRA; CDR2 reads YSYEKL. The PCR made use of 60 Vbeta and 13 Jbeta primers. Clones were sequenced by immunoSEQ multiplex PCR, and TCRdb holds only the in-frame ones, with some missing. The sample consists of just under 150,000 clones, around 85% of them appearing once. A word on this clone: The antigen is not known.

V usage is TRBV4-1 and J usage is TRBJ1-1, with D possibly TRBD1 on 6 matching bases. Sequencing was performed on PBMCs. This TCR derives from a woman between 25 and 40 years old in good health and CMV-seronegative. The CDR3 DNA reads TGCGCCAGCAGCCAAGATTTGGGGGTAGGGGGAGCTTTCTTT. This codes for CASSQDLGVGGAFF.